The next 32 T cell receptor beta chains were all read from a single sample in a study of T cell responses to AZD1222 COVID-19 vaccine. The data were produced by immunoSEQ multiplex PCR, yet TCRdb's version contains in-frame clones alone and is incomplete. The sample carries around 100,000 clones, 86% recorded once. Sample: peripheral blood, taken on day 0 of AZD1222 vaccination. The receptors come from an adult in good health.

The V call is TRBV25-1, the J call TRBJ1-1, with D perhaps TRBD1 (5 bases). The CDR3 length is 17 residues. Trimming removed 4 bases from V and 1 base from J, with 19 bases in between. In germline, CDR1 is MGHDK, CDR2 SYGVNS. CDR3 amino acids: CASSASGRGFRNTEAFF. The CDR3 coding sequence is TGTGCCAGCAGTGCCTCAGGGAGGGGCTTTCGGAACACTGAAGCTTTCTTT.

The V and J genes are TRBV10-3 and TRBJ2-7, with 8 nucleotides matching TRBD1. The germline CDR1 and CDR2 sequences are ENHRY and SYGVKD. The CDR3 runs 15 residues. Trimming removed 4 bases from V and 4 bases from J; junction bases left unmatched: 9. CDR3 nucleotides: TGTGCCATCAGTGGTTCCGGGACAGGTGCGTACGAGCAGTACTTC. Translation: CAISGSGTGAYEQYF.

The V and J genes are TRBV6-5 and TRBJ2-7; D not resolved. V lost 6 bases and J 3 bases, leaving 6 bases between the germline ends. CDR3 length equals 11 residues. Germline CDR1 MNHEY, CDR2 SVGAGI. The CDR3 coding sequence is TGTGCCAGCAGCTTGAACTACGAGCAGTACTTC. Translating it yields CASSLNYEQYF.

CDR3 residues: CASSFGSYNEQFF. In DNA, the CDR3 is TGTGCCAGCAGTTTTGGCTCCTACAATGAGCAGTTCTTC. This rearrangement joins TRBV28 to TRBJ2-1; D not certain. Germline V gene data show CDR1 as MDHEN and CDR2 as SYDVKM. The CDR3 runs to 13 residues. V gave up 3 bases and J gave up 0 bases, with 3 bases separating them.

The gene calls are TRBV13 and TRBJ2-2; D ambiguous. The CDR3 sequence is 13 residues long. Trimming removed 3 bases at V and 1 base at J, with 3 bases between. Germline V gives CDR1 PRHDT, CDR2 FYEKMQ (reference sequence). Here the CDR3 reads CASSLWNTGELFF. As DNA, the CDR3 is TGTGCCAGCAGCTTGTGGAACACCGGGGAGCTGTTTTTT.

The DNA of the CDR3 is TGCGCCAGCAGCTCCACAGGGTCGGGTGAGCCCCAGCATTTT. This gives the protein CASSSTGSGEPQHF. This sequence joins TRBV5-1 and TRBJ1-5; D perhaps matches TRBD1 (6 bases). Trimming removed 3 bases from V and 8 bases from J, with 15 bases in between. Germline CDR1 reads SGHRS; CDR2 reads YFSETQ. There are 14 residues in the CDR3.

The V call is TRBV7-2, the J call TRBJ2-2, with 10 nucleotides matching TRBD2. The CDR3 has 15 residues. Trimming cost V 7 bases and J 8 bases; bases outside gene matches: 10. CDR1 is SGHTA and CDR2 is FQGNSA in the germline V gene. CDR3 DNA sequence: TGTGCCAGCACTTTAGCTCTAGCGGGAGCGGGGGAGCTGTTTTTT. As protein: CASTLALAGAGELFF.

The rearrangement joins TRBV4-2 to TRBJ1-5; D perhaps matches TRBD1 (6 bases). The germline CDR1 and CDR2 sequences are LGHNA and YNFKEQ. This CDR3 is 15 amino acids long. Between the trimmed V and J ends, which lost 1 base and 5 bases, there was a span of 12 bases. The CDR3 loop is CASSQVRGIDQPQHF. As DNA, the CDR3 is TGTGCCAGCAGCCAAGTTAGGGGGATCGATCAGCCCCAGCATTTT.

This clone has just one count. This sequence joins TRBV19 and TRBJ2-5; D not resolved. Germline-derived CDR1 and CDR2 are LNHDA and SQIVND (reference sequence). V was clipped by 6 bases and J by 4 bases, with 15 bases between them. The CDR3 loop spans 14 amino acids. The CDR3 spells CASRFAANRETQYF. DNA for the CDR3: TGTGCCAGTAGATTCGCCGCGAATCGAGAGACCCAGTACTTC.

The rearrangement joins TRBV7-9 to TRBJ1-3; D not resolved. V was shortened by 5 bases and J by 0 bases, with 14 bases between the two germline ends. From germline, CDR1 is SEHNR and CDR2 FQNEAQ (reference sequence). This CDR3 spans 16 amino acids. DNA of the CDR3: TGTGCCAGCAGCCCGGCTGGCACCCTCTCTGGAAACACCATATATTTT. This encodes CASSPAGTLSGNTIYF.

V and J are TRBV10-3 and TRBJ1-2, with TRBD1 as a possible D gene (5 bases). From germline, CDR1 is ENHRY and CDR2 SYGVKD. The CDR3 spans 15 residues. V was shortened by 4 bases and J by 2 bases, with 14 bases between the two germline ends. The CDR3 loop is CAISVQGEENYGYTF. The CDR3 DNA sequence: TGTGCCATCAGTGTTCAGGGAGAGGAGAACTATGGCTACACCTTC.

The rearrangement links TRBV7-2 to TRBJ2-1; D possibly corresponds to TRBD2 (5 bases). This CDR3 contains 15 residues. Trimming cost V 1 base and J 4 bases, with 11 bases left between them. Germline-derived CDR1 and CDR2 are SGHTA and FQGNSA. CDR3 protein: CASSLGARDYNEQFF. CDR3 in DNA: TGTGCCAGCAGCTTAGGGGCCCGGGATTACAATGAGCAGTTCTTC.

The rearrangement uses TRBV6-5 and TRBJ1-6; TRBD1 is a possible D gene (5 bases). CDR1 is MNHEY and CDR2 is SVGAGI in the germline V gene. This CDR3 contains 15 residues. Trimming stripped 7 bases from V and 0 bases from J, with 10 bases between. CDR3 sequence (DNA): TGTGCCAGCACCGGGGGATTCTCCTATAATTCACCCCTCCACTTT. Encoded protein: CASTGGFSYNSPLHF.

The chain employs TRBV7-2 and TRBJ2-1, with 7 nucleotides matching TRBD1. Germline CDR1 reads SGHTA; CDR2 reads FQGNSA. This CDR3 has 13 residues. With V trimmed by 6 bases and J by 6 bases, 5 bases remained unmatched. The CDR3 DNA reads TGTGCCAGCAGAAGACAGGGAAGCAATGAGCAGTTCTTC. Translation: CASRRQGSNEQFF.

The CDR3 here is CASSRQGLDGYTF. The CDR3 DNA follows: TGTGCCAGCAGTCGACAGGGCCTGGACGGCTACACCTTC. The V and J genes are TRBV6-5 and TRBJ1-2; 7 bases line up with TRBD1. From germline, CDR1 is MNHEY and CDR2 SVGAGI. This CDR3 spans 13 amino acids. The ends lost 5 bases at V and 8 bases at J; junction bases unmatched: 8.

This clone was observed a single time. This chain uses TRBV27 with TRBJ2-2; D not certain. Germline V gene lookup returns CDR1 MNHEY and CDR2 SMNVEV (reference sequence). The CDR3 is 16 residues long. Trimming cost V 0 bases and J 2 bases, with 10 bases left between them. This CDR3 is CASSLSERLNTGELFF. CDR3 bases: TGTGCCAGCAGTTTATCGGAACGCCTCAACACCGGGGAGCTGTTTTTT.

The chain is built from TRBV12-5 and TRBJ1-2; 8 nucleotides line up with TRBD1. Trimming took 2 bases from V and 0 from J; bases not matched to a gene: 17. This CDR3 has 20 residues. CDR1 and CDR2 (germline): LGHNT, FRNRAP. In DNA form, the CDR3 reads TGTGCTAGTGGTTTGACCCGGACAGGGCTACACCAAAAAGCTAACTATGGCTACACCTTC. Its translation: CASGLTRTGLHQKANYGYTF.

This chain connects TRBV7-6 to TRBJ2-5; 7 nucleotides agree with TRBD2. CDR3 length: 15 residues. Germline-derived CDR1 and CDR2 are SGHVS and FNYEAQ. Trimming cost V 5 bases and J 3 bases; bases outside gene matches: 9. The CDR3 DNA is TGTGCCAGCAGCCCCCAGCGGCTAGCGGAAGAGACCCAGTACTTC. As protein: CASSPQRLAEETQYF. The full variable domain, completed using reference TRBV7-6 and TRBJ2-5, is GAGVSQSPRYKVTKRGQDVALRCDPISGHVSLYWYRQALGQGPEFLTYFNYEAQQDKSGLPNDRFSAERPEGSISTLTIQRTEQRDSAMYRCASSPQRLAEETQYFGPGTRLLVL.

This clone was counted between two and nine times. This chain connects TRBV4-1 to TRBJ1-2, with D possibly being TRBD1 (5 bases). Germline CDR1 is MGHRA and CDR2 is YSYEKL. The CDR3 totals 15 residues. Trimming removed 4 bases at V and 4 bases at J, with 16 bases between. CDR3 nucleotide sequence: TGCGCCAGCAGCCCAACCGGGGGGACGGGCTATGGCTACACCTTC. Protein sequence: CASSPTGGTGYGYTF.

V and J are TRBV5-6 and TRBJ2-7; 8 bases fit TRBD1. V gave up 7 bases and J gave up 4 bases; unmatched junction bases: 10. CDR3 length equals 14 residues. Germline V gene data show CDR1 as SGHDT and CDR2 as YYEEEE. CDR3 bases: TGTGCCAGCCAGACAGGGGCCCCTAGGTACGAGCAGTACTTC. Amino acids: CASQTGAPRYEQYF. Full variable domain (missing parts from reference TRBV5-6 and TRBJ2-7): DAGVTQSPTHLIKTRGQQVTLRCSPKSGHDTVSWYQQALGQGPQFIFQYYEEEERQRGNFPDRFSGHQFPNYSSELNVNALLLGDSALYLCASQTGAPRYEQYFGPGTRLTVT.

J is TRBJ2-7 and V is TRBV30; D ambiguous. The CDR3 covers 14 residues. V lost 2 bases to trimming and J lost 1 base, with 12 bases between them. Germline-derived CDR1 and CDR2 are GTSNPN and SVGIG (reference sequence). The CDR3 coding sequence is TGTGCCTGGAGTCACCGAGTGGGTTCCTACGAGCAGTACTTC. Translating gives CAWSHRVGSYEQYF.

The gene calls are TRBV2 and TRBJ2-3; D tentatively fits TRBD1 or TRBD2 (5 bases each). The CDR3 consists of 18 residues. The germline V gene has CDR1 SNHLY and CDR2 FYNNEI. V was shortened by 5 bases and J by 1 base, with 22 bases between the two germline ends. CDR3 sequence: CASSPRRDAQMGTDTQYF. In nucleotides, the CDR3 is TGTGCCAGCAGTCCCCGAAGGGACGCTCAAATGGGCACAGATACGCAGTATTTT.

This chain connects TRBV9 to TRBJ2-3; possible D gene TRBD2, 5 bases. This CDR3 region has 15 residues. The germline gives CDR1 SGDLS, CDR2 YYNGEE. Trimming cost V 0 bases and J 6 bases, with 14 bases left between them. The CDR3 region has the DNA TGTGCCAGCAGCGTAGATCAAGGAGGATCCGATACGCAGTATTTT. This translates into CASSVDQGGSDTQYF.

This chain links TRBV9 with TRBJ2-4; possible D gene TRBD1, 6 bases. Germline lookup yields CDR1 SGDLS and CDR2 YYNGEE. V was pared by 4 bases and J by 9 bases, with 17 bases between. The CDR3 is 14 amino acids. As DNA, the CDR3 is TGTGCCAGCAGCTCAGGGACACCTGGGGGCATTCAGTACTTC. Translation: CASSSGTPGGIQYF.

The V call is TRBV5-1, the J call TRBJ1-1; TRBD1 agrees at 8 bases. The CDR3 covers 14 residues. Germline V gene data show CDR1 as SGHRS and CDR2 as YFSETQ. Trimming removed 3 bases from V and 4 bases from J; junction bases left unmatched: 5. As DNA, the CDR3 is TGCGCCAGCAGCTGGTGGACAGGGAGCACTGAAGCTTTCTTT. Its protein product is CASSWWTGSTEAFF.

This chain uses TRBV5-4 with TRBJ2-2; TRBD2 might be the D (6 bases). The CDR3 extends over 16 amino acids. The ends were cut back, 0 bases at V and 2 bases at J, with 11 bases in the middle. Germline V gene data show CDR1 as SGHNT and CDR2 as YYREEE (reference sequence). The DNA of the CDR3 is TGTGCCAGCAGCTTGGGCGGGATAGGTAACACCGGGGAGCTGTTTTTT. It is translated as CASSLGGIGNTGELFF.

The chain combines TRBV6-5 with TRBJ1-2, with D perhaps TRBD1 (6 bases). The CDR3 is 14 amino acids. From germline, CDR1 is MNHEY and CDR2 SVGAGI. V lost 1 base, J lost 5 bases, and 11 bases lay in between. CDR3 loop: CASSYLDSNYGYTF. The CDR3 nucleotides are TGTGCCAGCAGTTACTTGGACAGCAATTATGGCTACACCTTC.

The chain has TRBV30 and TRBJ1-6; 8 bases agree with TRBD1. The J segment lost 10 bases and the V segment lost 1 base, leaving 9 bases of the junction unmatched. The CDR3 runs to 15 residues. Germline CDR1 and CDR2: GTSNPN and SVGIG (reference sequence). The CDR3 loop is CAWSGLTRGPSPLHF. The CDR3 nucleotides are TGTGCCTGGAGTGGGCTAACCAGGGGGCCCTCACCCCTCCACTTT.

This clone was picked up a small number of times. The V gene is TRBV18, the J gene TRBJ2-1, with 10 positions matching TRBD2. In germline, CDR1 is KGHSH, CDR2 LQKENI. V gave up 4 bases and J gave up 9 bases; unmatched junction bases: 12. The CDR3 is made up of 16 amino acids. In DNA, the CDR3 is TGTGCCAGCTCACTCTCCCGAGCGGGAGGGCCAGGTGAGCAGTTCTTC. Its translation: CASSLSRAGGPGEQFF.

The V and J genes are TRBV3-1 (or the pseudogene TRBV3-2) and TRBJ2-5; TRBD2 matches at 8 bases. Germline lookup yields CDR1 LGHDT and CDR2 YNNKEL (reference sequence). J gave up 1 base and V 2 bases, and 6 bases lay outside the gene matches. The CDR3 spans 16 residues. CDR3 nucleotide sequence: TGTGCCAGCAGCCAATGGGGGGCGGGAGGCCAAGAGACCCAGTACTTC. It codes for CASSQWGAGGQETQYF.

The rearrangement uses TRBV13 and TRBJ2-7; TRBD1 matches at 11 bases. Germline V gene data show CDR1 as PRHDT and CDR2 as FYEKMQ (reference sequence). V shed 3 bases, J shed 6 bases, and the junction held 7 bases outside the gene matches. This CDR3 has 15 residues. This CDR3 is CASSFLGQGAGEQYF. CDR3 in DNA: TGTGCCAGCAGCTTTCTCGGACAGGGGGCTGGCGAGCAGTACTTC. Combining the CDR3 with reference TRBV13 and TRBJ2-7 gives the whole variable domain AAGVIQSPRHLIKEKRETATLKCYPIPRHDTVYWYQQGPGQDPQFLISFYEKMQSDKGSIPDRFSAQQFSDYHSELNMSSLELGDSALYFCASSFLGQGAGEQYFGPGTRLTVT.

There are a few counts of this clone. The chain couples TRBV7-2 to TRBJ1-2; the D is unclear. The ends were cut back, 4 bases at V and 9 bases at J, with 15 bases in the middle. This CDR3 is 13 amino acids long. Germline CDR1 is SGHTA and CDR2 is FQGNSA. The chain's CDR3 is CASSSSPTRSYTF. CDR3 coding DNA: TGTGCCAGCAGCTCCAGCCCGACTAGGAGCTACACCTTC.